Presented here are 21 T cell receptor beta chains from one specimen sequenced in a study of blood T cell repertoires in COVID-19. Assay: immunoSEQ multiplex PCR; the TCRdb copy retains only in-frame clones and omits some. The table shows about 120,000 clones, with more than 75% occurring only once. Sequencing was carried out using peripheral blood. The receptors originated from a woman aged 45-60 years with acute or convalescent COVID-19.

DNA for the CDR3: TGTGCCATCAAAACAGGGGGGGGGTTAGACACTGAAGCTTTCTTT. It is translated as CAIKTGGGLDTEAFF. This sequence joins TRBV10-3 and TRBJ1-1; 8 nucleotides line up with TRBD1. Germline CDR1 ENHRY, CDR2 SYGVKD. Trimming removed 7 bases from V and 3 bases from J; junction bases left unmatched: 10. The CDR3 length is 15 residues.

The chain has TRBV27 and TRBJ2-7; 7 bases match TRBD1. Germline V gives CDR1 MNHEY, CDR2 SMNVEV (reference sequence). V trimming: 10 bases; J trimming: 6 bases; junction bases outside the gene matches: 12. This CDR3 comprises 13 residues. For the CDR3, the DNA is TGTGCCAAGCTATACAGGGGCGGCGGCGAGCAGTACTTC. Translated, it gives CAKLYRGGGEQYF.

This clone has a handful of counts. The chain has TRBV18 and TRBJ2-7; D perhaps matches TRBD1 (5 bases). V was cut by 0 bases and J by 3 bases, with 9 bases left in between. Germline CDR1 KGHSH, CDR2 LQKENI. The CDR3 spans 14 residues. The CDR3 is CASSPPQGYYEQYF. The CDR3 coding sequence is TGTGCCAGCTCACCACCGCAGGGATACTACGAGCAGTACTTC.

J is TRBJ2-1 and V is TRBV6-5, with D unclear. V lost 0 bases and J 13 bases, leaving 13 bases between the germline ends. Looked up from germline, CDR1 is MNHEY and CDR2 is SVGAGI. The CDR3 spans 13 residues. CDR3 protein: CASSYSPQSLQFF. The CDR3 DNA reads TGTGCCAGCAGTTACTCCCCACAGAGTCTTCAGTTCTTC.

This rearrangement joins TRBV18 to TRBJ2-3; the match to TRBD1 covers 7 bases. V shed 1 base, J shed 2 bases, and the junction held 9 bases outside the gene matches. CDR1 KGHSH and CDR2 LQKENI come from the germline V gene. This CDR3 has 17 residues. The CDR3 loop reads CASSPLLGTALTDTQYF. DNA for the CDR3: TGTGCCAGCTCACCACTTTTAGGGACAGCCCTCACAGATACGCAGTATTTT.

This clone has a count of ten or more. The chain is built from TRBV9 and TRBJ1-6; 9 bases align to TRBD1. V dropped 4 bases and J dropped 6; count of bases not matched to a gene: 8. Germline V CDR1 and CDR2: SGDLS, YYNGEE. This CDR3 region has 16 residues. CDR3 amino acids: CASSPRGTGSNSPLHF. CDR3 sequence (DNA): TGTGCCAGCAGCCCGAGAGGGACAGGGAGTAATTCACCCCTCCACTTT. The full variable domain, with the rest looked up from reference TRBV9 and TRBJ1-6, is DSGVTQTPKHLITATGQRVTLRCSPRSGDLSVYWYQQSLDQGLQFLIQYYNGEERAKGNILERFSAQQFPDLHSELNLSSLELGDSALYFCASSPRGTGSNSPLHFGNGTRLTVT.

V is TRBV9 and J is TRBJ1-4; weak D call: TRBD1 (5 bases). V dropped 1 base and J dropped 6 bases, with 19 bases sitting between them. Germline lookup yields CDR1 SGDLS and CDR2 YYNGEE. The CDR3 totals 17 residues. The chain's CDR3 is CASSVSGGGRVDEKLFF. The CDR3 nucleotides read TGTGCCAGCAGCGTAAGCGGGGGGGGACGCGTTGATGAAAAACTGTTTTTT.

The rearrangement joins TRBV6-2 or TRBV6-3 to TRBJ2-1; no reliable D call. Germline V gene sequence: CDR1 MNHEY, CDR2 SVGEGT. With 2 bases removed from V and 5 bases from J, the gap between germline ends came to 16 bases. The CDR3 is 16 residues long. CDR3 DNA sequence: TGTGCCAGCAGTTACCGAGCCCCTCGAGTACACAATGAGCAGTTCTTC. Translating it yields CASSYRAPRVHNEQFF.

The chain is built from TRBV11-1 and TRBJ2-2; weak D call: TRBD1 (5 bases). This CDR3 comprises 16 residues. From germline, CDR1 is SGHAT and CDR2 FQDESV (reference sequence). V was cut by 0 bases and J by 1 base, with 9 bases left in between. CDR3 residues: CASSLAPGQNTGELFF. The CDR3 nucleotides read TGTGCCAGCAGCTTAGCCCCCGGACAGAACACCGGGGAGCTGTTTTTT.

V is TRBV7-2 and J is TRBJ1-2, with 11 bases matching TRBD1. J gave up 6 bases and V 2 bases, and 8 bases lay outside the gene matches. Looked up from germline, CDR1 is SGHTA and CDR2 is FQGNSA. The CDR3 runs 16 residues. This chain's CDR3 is CASSLRTGGLRDGYTF. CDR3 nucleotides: TGTGCCAGCAGCTTAAGGACAGGGGGCTTAAGGGATGGCTACACCTTC.

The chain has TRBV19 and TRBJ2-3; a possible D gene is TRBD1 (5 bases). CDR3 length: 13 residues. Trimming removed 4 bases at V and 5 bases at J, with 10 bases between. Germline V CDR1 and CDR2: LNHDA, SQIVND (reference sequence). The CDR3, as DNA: TGTGCCAGTAGTACCCAGGGTGGAGATACGCAGTATTTT. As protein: CASSTQGGDTQYF.

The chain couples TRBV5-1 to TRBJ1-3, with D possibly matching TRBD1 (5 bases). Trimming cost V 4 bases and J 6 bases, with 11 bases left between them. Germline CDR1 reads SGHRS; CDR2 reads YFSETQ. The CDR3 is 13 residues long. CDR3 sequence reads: CASSPGYANTIYF. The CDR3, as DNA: TGCGCCAGCAGCCCAGGGTACGCAAACACCATATATTTT.

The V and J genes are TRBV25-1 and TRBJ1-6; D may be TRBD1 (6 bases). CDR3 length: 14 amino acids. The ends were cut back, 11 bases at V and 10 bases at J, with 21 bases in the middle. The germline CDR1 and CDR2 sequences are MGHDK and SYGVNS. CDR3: CAGNLFGGHSPLHF. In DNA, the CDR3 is TGTGCCGGCAACCTTTTCGGGGGGCACTCACCCCTCCACTTT.

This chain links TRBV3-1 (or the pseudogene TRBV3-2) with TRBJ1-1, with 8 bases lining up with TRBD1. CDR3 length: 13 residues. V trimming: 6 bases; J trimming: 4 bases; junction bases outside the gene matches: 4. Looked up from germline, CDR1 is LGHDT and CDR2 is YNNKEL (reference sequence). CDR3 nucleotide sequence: TGTGCCAGCAGGAACAGGGGGGGCACTGAAGCTTTCTTT. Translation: CASRNRGGTEAFF.

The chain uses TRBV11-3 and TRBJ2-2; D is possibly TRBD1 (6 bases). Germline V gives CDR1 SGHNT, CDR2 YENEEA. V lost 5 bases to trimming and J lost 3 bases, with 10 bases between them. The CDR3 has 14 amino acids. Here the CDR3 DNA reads TGTGCCAGCAGCGCCCGACAGGACACCGGGGAGCTGTTTTTT. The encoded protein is CASSARQDTGELFF.

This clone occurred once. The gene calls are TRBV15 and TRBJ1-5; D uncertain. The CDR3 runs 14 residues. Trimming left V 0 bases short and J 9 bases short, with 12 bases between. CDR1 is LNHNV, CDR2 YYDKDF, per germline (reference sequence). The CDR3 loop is CATSRDSSIGPQHF. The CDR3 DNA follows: TGTGCCACCAGCAGAGATTCCAGTATTGGGCCCCAGCATTTT.

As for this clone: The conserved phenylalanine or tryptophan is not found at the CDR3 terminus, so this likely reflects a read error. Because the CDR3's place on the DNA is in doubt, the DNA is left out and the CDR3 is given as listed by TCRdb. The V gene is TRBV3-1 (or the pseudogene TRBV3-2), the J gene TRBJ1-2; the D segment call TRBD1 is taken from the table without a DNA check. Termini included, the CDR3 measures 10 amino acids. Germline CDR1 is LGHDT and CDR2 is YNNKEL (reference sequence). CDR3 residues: CASRRTGRLS.

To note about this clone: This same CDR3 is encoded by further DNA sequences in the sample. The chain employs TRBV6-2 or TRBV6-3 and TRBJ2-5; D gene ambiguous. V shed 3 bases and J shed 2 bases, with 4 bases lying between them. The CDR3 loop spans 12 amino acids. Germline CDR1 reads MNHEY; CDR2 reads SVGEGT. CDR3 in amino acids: CASSYPQETQYF. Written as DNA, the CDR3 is TGTGCCAGCAGTTATCCACAAGAGACCCAGTACTTC.

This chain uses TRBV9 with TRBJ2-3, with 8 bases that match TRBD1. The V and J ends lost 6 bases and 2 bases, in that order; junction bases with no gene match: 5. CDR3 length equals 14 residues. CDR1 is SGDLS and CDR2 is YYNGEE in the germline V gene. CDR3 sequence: CASNPTGDTDTQYF. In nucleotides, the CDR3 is TGTGCCAGCAATCCGACAGGGGACACAGATACGCAGTATTTT.

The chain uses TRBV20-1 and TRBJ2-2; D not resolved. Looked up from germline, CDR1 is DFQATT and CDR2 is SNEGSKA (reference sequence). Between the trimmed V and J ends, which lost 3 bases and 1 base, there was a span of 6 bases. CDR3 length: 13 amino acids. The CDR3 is CSASRGNTGELFF. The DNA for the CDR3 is TGCAGTGCTAGTAGAGGGAACACCGGGGAGCTGTTTTTT.

The CDR3 sequence is CATSRDFSRGQETQYF. The CDR3 DNA is TGTGCCACCAGCAGAGATTTCAGTAGAGGGCAAGAGACCCAGTACTTC. This sequence joins TRBV15 and TRBJ2-5, with D tentatively TRBD2 (5 bases). The V gene's germline CDR1 is LNHNV and CDR2 YYDKDF (reference sequence). V lost 0 bases and J lost 2, with 13 bases in between. CDR3 length: 16 amino acids.